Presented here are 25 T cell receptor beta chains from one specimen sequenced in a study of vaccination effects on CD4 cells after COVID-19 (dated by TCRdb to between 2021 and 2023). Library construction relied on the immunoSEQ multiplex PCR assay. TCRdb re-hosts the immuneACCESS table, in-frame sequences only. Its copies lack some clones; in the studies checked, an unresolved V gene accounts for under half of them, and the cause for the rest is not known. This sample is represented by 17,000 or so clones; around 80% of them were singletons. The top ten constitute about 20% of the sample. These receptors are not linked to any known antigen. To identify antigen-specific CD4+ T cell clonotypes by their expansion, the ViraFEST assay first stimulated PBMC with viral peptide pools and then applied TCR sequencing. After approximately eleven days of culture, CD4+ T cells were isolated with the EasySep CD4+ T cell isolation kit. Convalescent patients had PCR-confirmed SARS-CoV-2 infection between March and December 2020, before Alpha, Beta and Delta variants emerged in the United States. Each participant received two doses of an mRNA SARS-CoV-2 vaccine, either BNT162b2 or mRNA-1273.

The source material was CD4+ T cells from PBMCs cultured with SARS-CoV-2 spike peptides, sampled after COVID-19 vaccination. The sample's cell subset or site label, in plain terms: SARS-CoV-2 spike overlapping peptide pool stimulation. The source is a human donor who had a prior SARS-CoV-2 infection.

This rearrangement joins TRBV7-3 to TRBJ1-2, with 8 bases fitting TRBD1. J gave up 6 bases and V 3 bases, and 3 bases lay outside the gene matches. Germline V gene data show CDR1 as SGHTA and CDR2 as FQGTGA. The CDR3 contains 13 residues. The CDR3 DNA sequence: TGTGCCAGCAGCTTGAACAGGGGGGATGGCTACACCTTC. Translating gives CASSLNRGDGYTF. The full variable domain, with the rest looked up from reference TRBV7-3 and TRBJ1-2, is GAGVSQTPSNKVTEKGKYVELRCDPISGHTALYWYRQSLGQGPEFLIYFQGTGAADDSGLPNDRFFAVRPEGSVSTLKIQRTERGDSAVYLCASSLNRGDGYTFGSGTRLTVV.

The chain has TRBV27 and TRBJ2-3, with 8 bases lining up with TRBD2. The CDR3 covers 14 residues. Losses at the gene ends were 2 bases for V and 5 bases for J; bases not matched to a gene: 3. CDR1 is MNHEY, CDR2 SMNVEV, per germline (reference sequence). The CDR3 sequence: CASSLRLAGDTQYF. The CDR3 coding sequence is TGTGCCAGCAGTTTACGGCTAGCGGGAGATACGCAGTATTTT.

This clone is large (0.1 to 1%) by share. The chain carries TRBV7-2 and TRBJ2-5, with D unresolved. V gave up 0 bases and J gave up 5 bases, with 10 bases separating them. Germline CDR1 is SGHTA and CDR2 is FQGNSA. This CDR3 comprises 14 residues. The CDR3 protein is CASSLAAGGETQYF. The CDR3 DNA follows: TGTGCCAGCAGCTTAGCGGCAGGTGGGGAGACCCAGTACTTC.

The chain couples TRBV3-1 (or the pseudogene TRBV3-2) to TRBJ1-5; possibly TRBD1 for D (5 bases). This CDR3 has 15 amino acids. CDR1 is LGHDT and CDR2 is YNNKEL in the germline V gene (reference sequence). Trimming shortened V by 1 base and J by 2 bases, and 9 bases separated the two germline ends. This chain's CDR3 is CASSQVAGRNQPQHF. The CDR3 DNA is TGTGCCAGCAGCCAAGTGGCGGGACGCAATCAGCCCCAGCATTTT.

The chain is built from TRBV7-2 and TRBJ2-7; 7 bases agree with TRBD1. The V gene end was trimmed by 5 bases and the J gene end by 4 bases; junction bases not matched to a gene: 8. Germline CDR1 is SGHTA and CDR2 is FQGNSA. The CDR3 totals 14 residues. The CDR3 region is CASSATGAAYEQYF. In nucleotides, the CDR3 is TGTGCCAGCAGCGCCACAGGGGCCGCGTACGAGCAGTACTTC.

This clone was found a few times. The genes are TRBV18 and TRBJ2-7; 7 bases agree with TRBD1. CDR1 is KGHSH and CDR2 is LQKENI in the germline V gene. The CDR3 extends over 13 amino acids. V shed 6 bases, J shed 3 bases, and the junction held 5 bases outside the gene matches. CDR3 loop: CASSRDSFYEQYF. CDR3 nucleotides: TGTGCCAGCTCCCGGGACAGCTTCTACGAGCAGTACTTC. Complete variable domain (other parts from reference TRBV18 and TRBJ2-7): NAGVMQNPRHLVRRRGQEARLRCSPMKGHSHVYWYRQLPEEGLKFMVYLQKENIIDESGMPKERFSAEFPKEGPSILRIQQVVRGDSAAYFCASSRDSFYEQYFGPGTRLTVT.

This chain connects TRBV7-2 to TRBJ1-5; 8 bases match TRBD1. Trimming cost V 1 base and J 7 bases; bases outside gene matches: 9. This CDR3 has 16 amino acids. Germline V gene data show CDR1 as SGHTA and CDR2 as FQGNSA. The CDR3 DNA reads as TGTGCCAGCAGCTTAGACGCAGGGGGCGCGTGGCAGCCCCAGCATTTT. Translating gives CASSLDAGGAWQPQHF.

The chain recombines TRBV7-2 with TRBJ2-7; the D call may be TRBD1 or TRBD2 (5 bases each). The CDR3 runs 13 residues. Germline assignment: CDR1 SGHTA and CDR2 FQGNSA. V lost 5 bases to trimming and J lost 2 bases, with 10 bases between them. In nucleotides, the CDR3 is TGTGCCAGCAGCCCGGGACCGGCCTACGAGCAGTACTTC. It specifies CASSPGPAYEQYF.

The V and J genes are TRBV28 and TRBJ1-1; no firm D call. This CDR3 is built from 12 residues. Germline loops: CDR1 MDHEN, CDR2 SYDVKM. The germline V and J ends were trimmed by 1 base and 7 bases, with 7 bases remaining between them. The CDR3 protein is CASSLSRFEAFF. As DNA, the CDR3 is TGTGCCAGCAGTTTATCTAGGTTTGAAGCTTTCTTT.

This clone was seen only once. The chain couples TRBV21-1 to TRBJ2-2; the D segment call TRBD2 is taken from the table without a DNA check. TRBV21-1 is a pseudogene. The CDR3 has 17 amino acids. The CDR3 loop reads CASSVQVEGGYTGELFF. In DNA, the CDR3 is TGTGCCAGCAGCGTCCAAGTCGAGGGAGGGTACACCGGGGAGCTGTTTTTT.

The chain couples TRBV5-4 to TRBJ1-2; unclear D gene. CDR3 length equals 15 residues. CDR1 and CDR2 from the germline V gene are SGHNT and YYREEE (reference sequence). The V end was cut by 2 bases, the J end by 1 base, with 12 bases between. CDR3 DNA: TGTGCCAGCAGCTTTTTCCAGCTCCTTAACTATGGCTACACCTTC. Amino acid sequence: CASSFFQLLNYGYTF.

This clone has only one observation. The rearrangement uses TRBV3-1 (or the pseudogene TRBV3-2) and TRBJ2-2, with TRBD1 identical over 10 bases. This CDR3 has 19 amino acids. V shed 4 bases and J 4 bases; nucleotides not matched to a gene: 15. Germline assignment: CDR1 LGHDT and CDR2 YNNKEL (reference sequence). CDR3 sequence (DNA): TGTGCCAGCAGCCTTCAACTTCCGGGACAGGGGTATGGCACCGGGGAGCTGTTTTTT. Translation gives CASSLQLPGQGYGTGELFF.

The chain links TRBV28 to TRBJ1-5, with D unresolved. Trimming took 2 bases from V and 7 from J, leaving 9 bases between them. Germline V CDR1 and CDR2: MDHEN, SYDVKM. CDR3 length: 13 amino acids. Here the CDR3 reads CASSLITAQPQHF. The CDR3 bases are TGTGCCAGCAGTTTAATAACAGCACAGCCCCAGCATTTT.

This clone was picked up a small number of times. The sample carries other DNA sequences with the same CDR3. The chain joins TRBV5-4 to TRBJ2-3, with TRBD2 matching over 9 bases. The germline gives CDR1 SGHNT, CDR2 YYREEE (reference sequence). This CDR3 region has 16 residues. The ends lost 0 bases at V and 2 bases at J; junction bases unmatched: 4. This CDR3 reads CASSLGLAGSTDTQYF. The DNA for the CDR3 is TGTGCCAGCAGCTTGGGCCTAGCGGGGTCCACAGATACGCAGTATTTT.

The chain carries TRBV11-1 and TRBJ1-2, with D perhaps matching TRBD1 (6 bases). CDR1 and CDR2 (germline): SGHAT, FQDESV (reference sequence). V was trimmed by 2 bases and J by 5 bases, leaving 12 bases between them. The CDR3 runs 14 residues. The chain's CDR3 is CASSLTGPTYGYTF. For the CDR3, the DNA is TGTGCCAGCAGCTTAACAGGGCCCACGTATGGCTACACCTTC.

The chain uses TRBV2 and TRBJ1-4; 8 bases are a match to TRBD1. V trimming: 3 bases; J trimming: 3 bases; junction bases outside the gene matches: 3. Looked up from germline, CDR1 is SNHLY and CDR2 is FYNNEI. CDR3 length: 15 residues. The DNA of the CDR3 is TGTGCCAGCAGTGACAACAGGGGGGCTAATGAAAAACTGTTTTTT. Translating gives CASSDNRGANEKLFF. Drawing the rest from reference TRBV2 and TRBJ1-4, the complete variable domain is EPEVTQTPSHQVTQMGQEVILRCVPISNHLYFYWYRQILGQKVEFLVSFYNNEISEKSEIFDDQFSVERPDGSNFTLKIRSTKLEDSAMYFCASSDNRGANEKLFFGSGTQLSVL.

This chain's CDR3 is CASSLELAGAADTQYF. The CDR3 DNA reads as TGTGCCAGCAGCTTAGAACTAGCGGGAGCGGCAGATACGCAGTATTTT. The V gene is TRBV11-2, the J gene TRBJ2-3; 11 nucleotides agree with TRBD2. Germline CDR1 SGHAT, CDR2 FQNNGV. With 0 bases clipped from V and 4 bases from J, the junction kept 3 bases outside the gene matches. The CDR3 spans 16 residues. Drawing the rest from reference TRBV11-2 and TRBJ2-3, the complete variable domain is EAGVAQSPRYKIIEKRQSVAFWCNPISGHATLYWYQQILGQGPKLLIQFQNNGVVDDSQLPKDRFSAERLKGVDSTLKIQPAKLEDSAVYLCASSLELAGAADTQYFGPGTRLTVL.

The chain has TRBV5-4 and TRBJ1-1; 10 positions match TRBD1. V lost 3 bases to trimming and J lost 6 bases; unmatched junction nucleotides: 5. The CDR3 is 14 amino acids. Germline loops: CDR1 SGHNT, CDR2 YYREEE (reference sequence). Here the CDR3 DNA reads TGTGCCAGCAGCTCGGGACAGGGGAGCCCTGAAGCTTTCTTT. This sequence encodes CASSSGQGSPEAFF.

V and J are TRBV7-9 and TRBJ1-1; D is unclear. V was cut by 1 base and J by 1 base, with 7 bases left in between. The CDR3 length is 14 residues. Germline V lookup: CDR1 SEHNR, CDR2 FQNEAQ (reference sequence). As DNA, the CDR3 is TGTGCCAGCAGCTTAGTGGGCGAGAACACTGAAGCTTTCTTT. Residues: CASSLVGENTEAFF.

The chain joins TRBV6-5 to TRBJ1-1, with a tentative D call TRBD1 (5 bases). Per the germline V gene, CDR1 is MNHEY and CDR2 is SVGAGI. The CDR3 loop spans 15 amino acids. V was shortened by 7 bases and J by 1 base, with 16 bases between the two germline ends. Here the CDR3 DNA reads TGTGCCAGCATTGGGGGTTCCATTCAGAACACTGAAGCTTTCTTT. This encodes CASIGGSIQNTEAFF.

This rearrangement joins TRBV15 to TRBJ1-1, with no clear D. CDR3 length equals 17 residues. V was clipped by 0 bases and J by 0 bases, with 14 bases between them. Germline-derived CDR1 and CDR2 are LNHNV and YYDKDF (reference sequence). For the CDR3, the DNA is TGTGCCACCAGCAGAGATCCAGCCGAGCACCTGAACACTGAAGCTTTCTTT. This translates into CATSRDPAEHLNTEAFF.

As DNA, the CDR3 is TGTGCCAGCAGCTTTGCCAGCACTAGCGGGTCAGCCGAGCAGTACTTC. Residues: CASSFASTSGSAEQYF. The rearrangement uses TRBV5-4 and TRBJ2-7; TRBD2 aligns across 9 bases. V trimming: 2 bases; J trimming: 6 bases; junction bases outside the gene matches: 12. The length of the CDR3 is 16 residues. Germline lookup yields CDR1 SGHNT and CDR2 YYREEE (reference sequence).

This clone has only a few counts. As DNA, the CDR3 is TGTGCCAGCAGGTCGGGAGGAGATACGCAGTATTTT. This encodes CASRSGGDTQYF. The chain couples TRBV2 to TRBJ2-3, with 7 bases identical to TRBD2. V gave up 6 bases and J gave up 5 bases; unmatched junction bases: 2. There are 12 residues in the CDR3. From germline, CDR1 is SNHLY and CDR2 FYNNEI.

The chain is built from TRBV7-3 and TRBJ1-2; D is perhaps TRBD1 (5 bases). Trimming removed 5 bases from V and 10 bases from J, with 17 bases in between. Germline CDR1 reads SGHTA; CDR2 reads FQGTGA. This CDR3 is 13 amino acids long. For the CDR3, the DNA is TGTGCCAGCAGCACCCAACAAGGGGTTGCCTACACCTTC. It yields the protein CASSTQQGVAYTF.

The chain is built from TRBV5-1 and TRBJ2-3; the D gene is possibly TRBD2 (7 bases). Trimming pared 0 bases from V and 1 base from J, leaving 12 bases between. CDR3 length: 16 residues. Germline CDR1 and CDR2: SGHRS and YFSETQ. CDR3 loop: CASSLVRGGGTDTQYF. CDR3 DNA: TGCGCCAGCAGCTTGGTGCGCGGGGGCGGCACAGATACGCAGTATTTT.